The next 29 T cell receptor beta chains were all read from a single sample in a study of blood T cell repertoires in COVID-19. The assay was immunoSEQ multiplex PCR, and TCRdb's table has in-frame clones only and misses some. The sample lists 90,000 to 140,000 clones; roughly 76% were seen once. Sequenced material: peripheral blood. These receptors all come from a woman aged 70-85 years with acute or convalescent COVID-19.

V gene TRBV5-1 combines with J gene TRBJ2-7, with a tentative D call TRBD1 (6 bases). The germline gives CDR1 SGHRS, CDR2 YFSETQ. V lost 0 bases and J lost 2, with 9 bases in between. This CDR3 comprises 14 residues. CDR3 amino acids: CASSLDRDTYEQYF. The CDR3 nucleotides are TGCGCCAGCAGCTTGGACAGGGACACCTACGAGCAGTACTTC.

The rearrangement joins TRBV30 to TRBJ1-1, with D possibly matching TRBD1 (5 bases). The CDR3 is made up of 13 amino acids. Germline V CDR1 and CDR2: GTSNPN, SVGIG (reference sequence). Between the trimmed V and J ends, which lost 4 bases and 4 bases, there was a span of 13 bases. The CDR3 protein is CAWTPSGGTEAFF. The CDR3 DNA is TGTGCCTGGACCCCGTCGGGGGGCACTGAAGCTTTCTTT.

The CDR3 sequence: CAWVDMNTEAFF. The CDR3 DNA reads as TGTGCCTGGGTGGACATGAACACTGAAGCTTTCTTT. V and J are TRBV30 and TRBJ1-1, with D perhaps TRBD1 (5 bases). Germline V gene lookup returns CDR1 GTSNPN and CDR2 SVGIG (reference sequence). V lost 5 bases, J lost 0 bases, and 7 bases lay in between. This CDR3 spans 12 amino acids.

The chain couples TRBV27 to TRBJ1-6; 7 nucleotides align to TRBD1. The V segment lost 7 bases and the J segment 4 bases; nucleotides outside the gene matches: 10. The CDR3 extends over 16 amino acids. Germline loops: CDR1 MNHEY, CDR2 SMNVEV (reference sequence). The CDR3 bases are TGTGCCAGCAAGGATGGCAGGGGGAGTTATAATTCACCCCTCCACTTT. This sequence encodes CASKDGRGSYNSPLHF.

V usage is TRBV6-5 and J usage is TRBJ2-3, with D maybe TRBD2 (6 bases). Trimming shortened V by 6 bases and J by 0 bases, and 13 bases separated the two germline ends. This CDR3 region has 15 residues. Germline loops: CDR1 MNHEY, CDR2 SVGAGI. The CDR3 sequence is CASRTYGGSTDTQYF. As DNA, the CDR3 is TGTGCCAGCAGGACCTATGGGGGGAGCACAGATACGCAGTATTTT.

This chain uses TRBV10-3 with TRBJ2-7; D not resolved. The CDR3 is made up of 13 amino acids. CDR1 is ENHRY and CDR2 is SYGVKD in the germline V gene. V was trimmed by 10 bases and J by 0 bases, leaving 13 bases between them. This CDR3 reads CATLDSLSYEQYF. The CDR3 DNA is TGTGCCACCCTTGACTCTCTCTCCTACGAGCAGTACTTC.

DNA of the CDR3: TGTGCCAGCAGTAACGTCTTAGCGGGGGGGACCTACGAGCAGTACTTC. Its protein product is CASSNVLAGGTYEQYF. The chain links TRBV6-2 or TRBV6-3 to TRBJ2-7; 11 nucleotides line up with TRBD2. CDR1 is MNHEY, CDR2 SVGEGT, per germline. V gave up 5 bases and J gave up 2 bases; unmatched junction bases: 8. The CDR3 extends over 16 amino acids.

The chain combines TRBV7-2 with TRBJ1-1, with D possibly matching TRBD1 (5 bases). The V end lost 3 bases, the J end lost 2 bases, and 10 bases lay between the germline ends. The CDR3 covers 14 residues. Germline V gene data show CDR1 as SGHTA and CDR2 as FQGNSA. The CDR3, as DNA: TGTGCCAGCAGCTTTGTAGGACATAACACTGAAGCTTTCTTT. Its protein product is CASSFVGHNTEAFF.

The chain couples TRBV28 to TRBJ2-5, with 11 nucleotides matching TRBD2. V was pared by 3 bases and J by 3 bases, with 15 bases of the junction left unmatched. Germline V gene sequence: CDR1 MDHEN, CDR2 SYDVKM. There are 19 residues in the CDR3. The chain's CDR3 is CASSFGTSGRGGLEETQYF. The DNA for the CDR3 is TGTGCCAGCAGTTTCGGGACTAGCGGAAGAGGGGGACTAGAAGAGACCCAGTACTTC.

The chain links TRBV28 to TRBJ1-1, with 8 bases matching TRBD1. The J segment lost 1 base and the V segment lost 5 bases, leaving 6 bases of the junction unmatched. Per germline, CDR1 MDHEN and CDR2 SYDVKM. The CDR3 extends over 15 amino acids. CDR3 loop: CASSPWTGPNTEAFF. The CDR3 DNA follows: TGTGCCAGCAGTCCCTGGACAGGGCCGAACACTGAAGCTTTCTTT.

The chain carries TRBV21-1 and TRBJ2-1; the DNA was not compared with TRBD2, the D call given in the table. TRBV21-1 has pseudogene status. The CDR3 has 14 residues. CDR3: CASSKILVRGEQFF. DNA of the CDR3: TGTGCCAGCAGCAAAATACTAGTTAGAGGTGAGCAGTTCTTC.

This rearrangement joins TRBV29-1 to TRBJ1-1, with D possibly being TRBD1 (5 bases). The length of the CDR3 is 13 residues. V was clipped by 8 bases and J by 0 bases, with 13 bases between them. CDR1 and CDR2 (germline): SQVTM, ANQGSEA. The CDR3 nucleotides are TGCAGCTTAAACAGGAGAATGAACACTGAAGCTTTCTTT. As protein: CSLNRRMNTEAFF.

The DNA for the CDR3 is TGCGCCAGCAGGGAGGGGACGTCAGGCACTGAAGCTTTCTTT. It specifies CASREGTSGTEAFF. The chain is built from TRBV5-1 and TRBJ1-1; TRBD1 might be the D (5 bases). This CDR3 spans 14 amino acids. V dropped 5 bases and J dropped 4 bases, with 15 bases sitting between them. CDR1 and CDR2 (germline): SGHRS, YFSETQ.

In nucleotides, the CDR3 is TGCGCCAGCAGCCTCAACGCACAATACTATGGCTACACCTTC. This encodes CASSLNAQYYGYTF. This rearrangement joins TRBV4-1 to TRBJ1-2; no definite D call. Per the germline V gene, CDR1 is MGHRA and CDR2 is YSYEKL. V was cut by 4 bases and J by 3 bases, with 12 bases left in between. The CDR3 has 14 residues.

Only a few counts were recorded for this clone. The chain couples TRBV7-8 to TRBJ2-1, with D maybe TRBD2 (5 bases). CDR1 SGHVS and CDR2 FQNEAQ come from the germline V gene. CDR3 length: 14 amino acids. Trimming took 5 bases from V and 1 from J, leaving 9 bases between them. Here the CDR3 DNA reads TGTGCCAGCAGCGGGGAGAGATCCTACAATGAGCAGTTCTTC. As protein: CASSGERSYNEQFF.

The CDR3 reads CASSIGAGPNTEAFF. DNA for the CDR3: TGTGCCAGTAGTATTGGTGCTGGCCCGAACACTGAAGCTTTCTTT. The chain joins TRBV19 to TRBJ1-1; D gene uncertain. V was trimmed by 3 bases and J by 1 base, leaving 12 bases between them. CDR3 length equals 15 residues. CDR1 LNHDA and CDR2 SQIVND come from the germline V gene (reference sequence).

The CDR3, as DNA: TGTGCCAGCAGCTTAGATGTAGAAGAGACCCAGTACTTC. As protein: CASSLDVEETQYF. The chain carries TRBV7-9 and TRBJ2-5; D is undetermined. V lost 1 base to trimming and J lost 3 bases, with 6 bases between them. The CDR3 totals 13 residues. The germline V gene has CDR1 SEHNR and CDR2 FQNEAQ (reference sequence).

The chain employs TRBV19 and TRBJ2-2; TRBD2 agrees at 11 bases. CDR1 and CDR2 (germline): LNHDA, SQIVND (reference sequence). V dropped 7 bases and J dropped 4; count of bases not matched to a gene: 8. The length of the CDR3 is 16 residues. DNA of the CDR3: TGTGCCAGTACCTCGACTAGCGGGGAGGGCACCGGGGAGCTGTTTTTT. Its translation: CASTSTSGEGTGELFF.

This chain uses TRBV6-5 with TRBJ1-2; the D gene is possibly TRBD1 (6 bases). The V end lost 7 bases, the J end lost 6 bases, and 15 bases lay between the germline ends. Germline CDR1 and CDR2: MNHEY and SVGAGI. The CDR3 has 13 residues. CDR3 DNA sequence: TGTGCCAGCACCCGGGGGGCAGGCGATGGCTACACCTTC. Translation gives CASTRGAGDGYTF.

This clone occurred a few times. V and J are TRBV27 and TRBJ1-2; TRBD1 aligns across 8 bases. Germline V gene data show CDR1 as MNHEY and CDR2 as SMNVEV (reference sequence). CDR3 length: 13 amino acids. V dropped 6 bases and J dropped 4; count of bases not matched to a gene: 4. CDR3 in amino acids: CASSPGTGYGYTF. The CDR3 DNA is TGTGCCAGCAGCCCCGGGACAGGCTATGGCTACACCTTC.

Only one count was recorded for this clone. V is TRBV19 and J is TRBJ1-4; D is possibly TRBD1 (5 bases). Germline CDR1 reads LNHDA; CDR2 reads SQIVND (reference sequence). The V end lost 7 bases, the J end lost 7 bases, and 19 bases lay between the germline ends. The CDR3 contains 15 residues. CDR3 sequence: CASTINRIESEKLFF. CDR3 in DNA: TGTGCCAGTACCATCAACAGGATTGAGAGTGAAAAACTGTTTTTT.

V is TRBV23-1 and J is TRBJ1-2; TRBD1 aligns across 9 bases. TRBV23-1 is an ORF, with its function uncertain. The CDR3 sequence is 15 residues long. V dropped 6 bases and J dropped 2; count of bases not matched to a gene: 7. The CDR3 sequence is CASSMDRGWNYGYTF. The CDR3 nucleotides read TGCGCCAGCAGCATGGACAGGGGATGGAACTATGGCTACACCTTC.

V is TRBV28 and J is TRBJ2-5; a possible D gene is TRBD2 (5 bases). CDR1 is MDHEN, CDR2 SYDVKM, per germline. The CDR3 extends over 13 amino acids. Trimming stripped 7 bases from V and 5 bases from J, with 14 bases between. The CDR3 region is CASTQGREETQYF. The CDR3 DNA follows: TGTGCCAGCACCCAAGGAAGGGAGGAGACCCAGTACTTC.

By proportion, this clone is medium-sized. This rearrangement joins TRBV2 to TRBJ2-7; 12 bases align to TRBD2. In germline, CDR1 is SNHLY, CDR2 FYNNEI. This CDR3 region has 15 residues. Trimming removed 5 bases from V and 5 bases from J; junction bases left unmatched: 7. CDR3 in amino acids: CASSSLAGGSNEQYF. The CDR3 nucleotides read TGTGCCAGCAGTTCTCTAGCGGGAGGGTCTAACGAGCAGTACTTC.

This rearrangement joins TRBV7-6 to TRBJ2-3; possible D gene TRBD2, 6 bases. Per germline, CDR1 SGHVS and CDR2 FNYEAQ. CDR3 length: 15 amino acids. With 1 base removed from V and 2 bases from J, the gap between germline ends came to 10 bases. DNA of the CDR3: TGTGCCAGCAGCTTAGAGTGGAGGGTCACAGATACGCAGTATTTT. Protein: CASSLEWRVTDTQYF.

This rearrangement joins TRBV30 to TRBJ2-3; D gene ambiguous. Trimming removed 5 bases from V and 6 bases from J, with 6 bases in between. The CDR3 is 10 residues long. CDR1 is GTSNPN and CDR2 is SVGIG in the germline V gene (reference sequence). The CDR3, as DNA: TGTGCCTGGGGCATGGATACGCAGTATTTT. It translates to CAWGMDTQYF.

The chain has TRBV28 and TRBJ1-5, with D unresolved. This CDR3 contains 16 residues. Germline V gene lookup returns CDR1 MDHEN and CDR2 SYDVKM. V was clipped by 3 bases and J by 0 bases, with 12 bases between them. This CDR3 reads CASSFRRQDSNQPQHF. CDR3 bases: TGTGCCAGCAGTTTCCGCCGACAAGATAGCAATCAGCCCCAGCATTTT.

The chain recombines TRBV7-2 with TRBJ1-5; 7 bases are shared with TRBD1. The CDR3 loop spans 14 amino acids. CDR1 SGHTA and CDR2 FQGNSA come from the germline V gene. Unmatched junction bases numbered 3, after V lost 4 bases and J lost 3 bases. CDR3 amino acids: CASSWGQNNQPQHF. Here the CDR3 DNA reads TGTGCCAGCAGCTGGGGACAGAACAATCAGCCCCAGCATTTT.

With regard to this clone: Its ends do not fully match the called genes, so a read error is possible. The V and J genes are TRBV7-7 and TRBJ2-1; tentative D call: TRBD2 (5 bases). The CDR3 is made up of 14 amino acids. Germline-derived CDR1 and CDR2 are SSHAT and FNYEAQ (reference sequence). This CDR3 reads CASSQFGVTNEQFF. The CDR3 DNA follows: TGTGCTAGCAGCCAATTCGGGGTTACCAATGAGCAGTTCTTC.